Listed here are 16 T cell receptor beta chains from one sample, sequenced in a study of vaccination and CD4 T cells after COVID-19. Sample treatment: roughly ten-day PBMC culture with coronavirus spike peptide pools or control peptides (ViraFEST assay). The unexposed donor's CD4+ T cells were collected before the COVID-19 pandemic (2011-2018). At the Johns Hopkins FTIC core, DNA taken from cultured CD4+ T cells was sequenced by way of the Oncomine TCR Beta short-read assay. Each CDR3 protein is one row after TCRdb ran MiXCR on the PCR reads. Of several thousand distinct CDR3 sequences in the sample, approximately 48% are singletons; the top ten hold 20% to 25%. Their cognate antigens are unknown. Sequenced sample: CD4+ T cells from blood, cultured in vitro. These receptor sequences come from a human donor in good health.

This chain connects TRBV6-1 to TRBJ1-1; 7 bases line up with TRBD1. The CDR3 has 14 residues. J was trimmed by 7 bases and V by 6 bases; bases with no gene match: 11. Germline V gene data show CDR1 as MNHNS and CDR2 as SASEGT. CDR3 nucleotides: TGTGCCAGCAGAGGACTTAGGGGGCTGGGTGAAGCTTTCTTT. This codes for CASRGLRGLGEAFF.

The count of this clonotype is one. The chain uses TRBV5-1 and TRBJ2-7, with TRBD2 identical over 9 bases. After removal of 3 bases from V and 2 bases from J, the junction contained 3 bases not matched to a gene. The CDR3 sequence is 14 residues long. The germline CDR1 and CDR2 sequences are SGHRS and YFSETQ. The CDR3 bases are TGCGCCAGCAGCTCGGCGGGAGGGACCTACGAGCAGTACTTC. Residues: CASSSAGGTYEQYF.

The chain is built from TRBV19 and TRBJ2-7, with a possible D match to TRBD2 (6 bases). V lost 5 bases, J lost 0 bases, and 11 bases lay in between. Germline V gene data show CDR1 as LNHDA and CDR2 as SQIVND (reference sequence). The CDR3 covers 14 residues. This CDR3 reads CASSSRGSSYEQYF. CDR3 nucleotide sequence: TGTGCCAGTAGTTCGCGGGGCAGCTCCTACGAGCAGTACTTC.

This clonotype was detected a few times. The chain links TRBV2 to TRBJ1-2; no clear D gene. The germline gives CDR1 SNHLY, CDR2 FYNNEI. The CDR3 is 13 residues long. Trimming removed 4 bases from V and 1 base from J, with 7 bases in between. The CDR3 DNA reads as TGTGCCAGCAGTGGGCAGATTAACTATGGCTACACCTTC. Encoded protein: CASSGQINYGYTF.

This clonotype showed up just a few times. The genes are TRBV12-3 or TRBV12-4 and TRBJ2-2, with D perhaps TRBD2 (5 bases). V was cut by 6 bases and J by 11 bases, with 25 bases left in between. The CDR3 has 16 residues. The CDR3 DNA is TGTGCCAGCAGCTACCAGAAAGACCGCGGGTCCCGCGAGCTGTTTTTT. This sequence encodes CASSYQKDRGSRELFF.

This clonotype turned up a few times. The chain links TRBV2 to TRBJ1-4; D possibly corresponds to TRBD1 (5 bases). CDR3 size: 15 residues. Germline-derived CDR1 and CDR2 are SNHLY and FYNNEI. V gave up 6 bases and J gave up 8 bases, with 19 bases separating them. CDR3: CASSAGRGVAEKLFF. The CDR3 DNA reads TGTGCCAGCAGCGCTGGCCGGGGGGTGGCCGAAAAACTGTTTTTT. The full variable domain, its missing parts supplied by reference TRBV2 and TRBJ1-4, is EPEVTQTPSHQVTQMGQEVILRCVPISNHLYFYWYRQILGQKVEFLVSFYNNEISEKSEIFDDQFSVERPDGSNFTLKIRSTKLEDSAMYFCASSAGRGVAEKLFFGSGTQLSVL.

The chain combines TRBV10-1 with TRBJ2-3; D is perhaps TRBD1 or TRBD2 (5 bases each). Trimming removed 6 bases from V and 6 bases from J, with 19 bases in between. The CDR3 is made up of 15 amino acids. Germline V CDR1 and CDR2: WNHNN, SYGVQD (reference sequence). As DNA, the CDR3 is TGCGCCAGCAGCCTAGGGGACCTAGCAGGGGATACGCAGTATTTT. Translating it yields CASSLGDLAGDTQYF.

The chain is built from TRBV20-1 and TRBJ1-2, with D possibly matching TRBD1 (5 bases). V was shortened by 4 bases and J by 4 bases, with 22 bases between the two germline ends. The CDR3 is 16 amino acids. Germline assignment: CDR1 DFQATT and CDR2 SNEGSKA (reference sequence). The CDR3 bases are TGCAGTGCTAAGGTGCTGAAAACGGGGCCTTCCTATGGCTACACCTTC. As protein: CSAKVLKTGPSYGYTF.

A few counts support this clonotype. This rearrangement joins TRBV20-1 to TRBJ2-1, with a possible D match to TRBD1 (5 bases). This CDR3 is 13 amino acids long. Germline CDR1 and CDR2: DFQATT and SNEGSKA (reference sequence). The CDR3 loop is CGAGAGSYNEQFF. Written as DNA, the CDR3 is TGCGGGGCTGGTGCTGGCTCCTACAATGAGCAGTTCTTC.

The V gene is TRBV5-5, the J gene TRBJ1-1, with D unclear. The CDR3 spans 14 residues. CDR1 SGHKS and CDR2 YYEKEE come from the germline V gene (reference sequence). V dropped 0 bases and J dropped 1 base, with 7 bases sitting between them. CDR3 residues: CASSLGVGNTEAFF. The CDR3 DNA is TGTGCCAGCAGCTTGGGGGTAGGGAACACTGAAGCTTTCTTT. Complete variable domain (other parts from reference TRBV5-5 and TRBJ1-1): DAGVTQSPTHLIKTRGQQVTLRCSPISGHKSVSWYQQVLGQGPQFIFQYYEKEERGRGNFPDRFSARQFPNYSSELNVNALLLGDSALYLCASSLGVGNTEAFFGQGTRLTVV.

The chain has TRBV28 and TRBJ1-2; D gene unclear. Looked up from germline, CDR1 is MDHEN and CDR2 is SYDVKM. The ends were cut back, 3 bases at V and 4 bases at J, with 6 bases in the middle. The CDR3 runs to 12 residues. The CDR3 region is CASSLRAYGYTF. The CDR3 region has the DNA TGTGCCAGCAGTTTGAGAGCCTATGGCTACACCTTC.

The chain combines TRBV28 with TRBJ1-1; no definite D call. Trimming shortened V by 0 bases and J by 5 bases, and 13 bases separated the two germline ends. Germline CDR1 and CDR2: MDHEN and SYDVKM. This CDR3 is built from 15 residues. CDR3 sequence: CASSLWGRKGTEAFF. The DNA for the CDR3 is TGTGCCAGCAGTTTATGGGGCCGGAAAGGGACTGAAGCTTTCTTT. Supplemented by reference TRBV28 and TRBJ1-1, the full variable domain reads DVKVTQSSRYLVKRTGEKVFLECVQDMDHENMFWYRQDPGLGLRLIYFSYDVKMKEKGDIPEGYSVSREKKERFSLILESASTNQTSMYLCASSLWGRKGTEAFFGQGTRLTVV.

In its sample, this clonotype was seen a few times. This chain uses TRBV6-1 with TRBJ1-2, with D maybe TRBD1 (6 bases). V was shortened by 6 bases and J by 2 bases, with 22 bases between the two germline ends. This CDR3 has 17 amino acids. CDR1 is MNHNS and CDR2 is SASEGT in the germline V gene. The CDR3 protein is CASRRDSLGGANYGYTF. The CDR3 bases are TGTGCCAGCAGAAGGGATAGTCTGGGGGGCGCGAACTATGGCTACACCTTC.

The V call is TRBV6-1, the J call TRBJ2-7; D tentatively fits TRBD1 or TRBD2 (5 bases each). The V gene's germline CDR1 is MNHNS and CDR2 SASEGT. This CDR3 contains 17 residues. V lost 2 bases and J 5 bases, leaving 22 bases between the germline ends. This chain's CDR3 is CASSEFRFGAVRNEQYF. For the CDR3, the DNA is TGTGCCAGCAGTGAATTCCGTTTCGGGGCAGTTCGGAACGAGCAGTACTTC.

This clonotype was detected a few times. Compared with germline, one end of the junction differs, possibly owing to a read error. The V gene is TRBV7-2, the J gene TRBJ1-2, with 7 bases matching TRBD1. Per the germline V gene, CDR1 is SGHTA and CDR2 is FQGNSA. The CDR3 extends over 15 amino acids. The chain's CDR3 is CASSVAGGPNYGYTF. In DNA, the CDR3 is TGTGCCAGCAGCGTAGCAGGGGGGCCTAACTATGGCTACACCTTC.

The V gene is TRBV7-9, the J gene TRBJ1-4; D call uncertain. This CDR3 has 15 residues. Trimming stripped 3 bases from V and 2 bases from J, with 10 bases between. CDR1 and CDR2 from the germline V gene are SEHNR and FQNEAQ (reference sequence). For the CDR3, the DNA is TGTGCCAGCAGCTTCCCCGGTGATACTAATGAAAAACTGTTTTTT. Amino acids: CASSFPGDTNEKLFF.